The 32 T cell receptor beta chains presented below share a single source sample, sequenced in a study of cytomegalovirus exposure and HLA in healthy donors. The primer mix had 60 Vbeta and 13 Jbeta primers. The assay was immunoSEQ multiplex PCR, and TCRdb's table has in-frame clones only and misses some. The top ten hold approximately 0.31% of the sample, which has under 200,000 clones, 65% to 90% seen once. The source material was PBMCs. The receptors come from a woman aged 30 to 39 in good health and CMV-seronegative.

This chain connects TRBV19 to TRBJ2-7; a weak D match, TRBD2 (5 bases). The CDR3 runs 13 residues. Between the trimmed V and J ends, which lost 5 bases and 5 bases, there was a span of 13 bases. CDR1 and CDR2 (germline): LNHDA, SQIVND (reference sequence). In DNA form, the CDR3 reads TGTGCCAGTAGTCCGGGATCAGGCCACGAGCAGTACTTC. This gives the protein CASSPGSGHEQYF.

This clone was seen a handful of times. The gene calls are TRBV11-2 and TRBJ1-1, with TRBD1 as a possible D gene (6 bases). V gave up 5 bases and J gave up 1 base, with 14 bases separating them. The CDR3 is 15 amino acids. The germline CDR1 and CDR2 sequences are SGHAT and FQNNGV. The CDR3 sequence: CASSAQIQGNTEAFF. The CDR3 DNA follows: TGTGCCAGCAGCGCTCAGATACAGGGGAACACTGAAGCTTTCTTT. Together with reference TRBV11-2 and TRBJ1-1, the CDR3 gives the full variable domain: EAGVAQSPRYKIIEKRQSVAFWCNPISGHATLYWYQQILGQGPKLLIQFQNNGVVDDSQLPKDRFSAERLKGVDSTLKIQPAKLEDSAVYLCASSAQIQGNTEAFFGQGTRLTVV.

This clone was recorded only once. The chain joins TRBV18 to TRBJ1-3, with 11 bases aligning to TRBD1. The CDR3 runs to 16 residues. The germline CDR1 and CDR2 sequences are KGHSH and LQKENI. The J segment lost 0 bases and the V segment lost 3 bases, leaving 1 base of the junction unmatched. CDR3 in DNA: TGTGCCAGCTCACCCGGGACAGGGGGCTCTGGAAACACCATATATTTT. Residues: CASSPGTGGSGNTIYF. Based on the CDR3 plus reference TRBV18 and TRBJ1-3, the full variable domain is NAGVMQNPRHLVRRRGQEARLRCSPMKGHSHVYWYRQLPEEGLKFMVYLQKENIIDESGMPKERFSAEFPKEGPSILRIQQVVRGDSAAYFCASSPGTGGSGNTIYFGEGSWLTVV.

V gene TRBV5-1 combines with J gene TRBJ2-5; D is perhaps TRBD1 (6 bases). CDR1 is SGHRS, CDR2 YFSETQ, per germline. Trimming left V 7 bases short and J 0 bases short, with 10 bases between. This CDR3 spans 13 amino acids. The CDR3 here is CASRYRDQETQYF. In DNA, the CDR3 is TGCGCCAGCCGGTACAGGGACCAAGAGACCCAGTACTTC.

CDR3 residues: CASSPGWGRGQGTGELFF. In DNA form, the CDR3 reads TGTGCCAGCAGCCCCGGATGGGGCAGGGGGCAAGGCACCGGGGAGCTGTTTTTT. J is TRBJ2-2 and V is TRBV5-8; 8 nucleotides align to TRBD1. The CDR3 is made up of 18 amino acids. J gave up 4 bases and V 4 bases, and 15 bases lay outside the gene matches. Germline CDR1 SGHTS, CDR2 YDEGEE.

The J gene is TRBJ2-5, the V gene TRBV29-1, with 7 bases aligning to TRBD2. V was clipped by 5 bases and J by 5 bases; unmatched bases: 8. From germline, CDR1 is SQVTM and CDR2 ANQGSEA. This CDR3 region has 13 residues. For the CDR3, the DNA is TGCAGCGTTAGGGGTATGGGGGGGGAGACCCAGTACTTC. It specifies CSVRGMGGETQYF.

The rearrangement links TRBV10-2 to TRBJ1-5; 8 bases align to TRBD1. CDR1 and CDR2 from the germline V gene are WSHSY and SAAADI. The V segment lost 2 bases and the J segment 7 bases; nucleotides outside the gene matches: 4. The CDR3 loop spans 14 amino acids. The CDR3 nucleotides are TGCGCCAGCAGTGAGGAATCAGGGGGCCAGCCCCAGCATTTT. Protein sequence: CASSEESGGQPQHF.

This rearrangement joins TRBV5-4 to TRBJ2-7; D is ambiguous. CDR1 SGHNT and CDR2 YYREEE come from the germline V gene (reference sequence). V lost 3 bases, J lost 2 bases, and 15 bases lay in between. CDR3 length: 15 amino acids. CDR3 sequence: CASSYRTLATYEQYF. The CDR3 DNA follows: TGTGCCAGCAGCTACAGAACACTTGCTACCTACGAGCAGTACTTC.

The V call is TRBV5-1, the J call TRBJ1-1, with D possibly TRBD1 on 5 matching bases. From germline, CDR1 is SGHRS and CDR2 YFSETQ. The CDR3 is made up of 13 amino acids. V shed 7 bases and J shed 2 bases, with 12 bases lying between them. The CDR3 loop is CASGTDKNTEAFF. In DNA form, the CDR3 reads TGCGCCAGCGGCACGGACAAAAACACTGAAGCTTTCTTT. Drawing the rest from reference TRBV5-1 and TRBJ1-1, the complete variable domain is KAGVTQTPRYLIKTRGQQVTLSCSPISGHRSVSWYQQTPGQGLQFLFEYFSETQRNKGNFPGRFSGRQFSNSRSEMNVSTLELGDSALYLCASGTDKNTEAFFGQGTRLTVV.

This clone was recorded once. This sequence joins TRBV27 and TRBJ1-2, with D perhaps TRBD1 (6 bases). In germline, CDR1 is MNHEY, CDR2 SMNVEV (reference sequence). Trimming left V 8 bases short and J 1 base short, with 14 bases between. This CDR3 comprises 14 residues. The CDR3 nucleotides are TGTGCCAGCGGTAGGGGGTCCGGTAACTATGGCTACACCTTC. It is translated as CASGRGSGNYGYTF.

This clone was picked up a small number of times. The V call is TRBV27, the J call TRBJ2-1, with 8 bases lining up with TRBD2. The CDR3 consists of 13 residues. CDR1 is MNHEY, CDR2 SMNVEV, per germline (reference sequence). V lost 5 bases and J lost 9; bases outside the gene matches: 6. The CDR3 sequence is CASSREGPREQFF. In DNA form, the CDR3 reads TGTGCCAGCAGTCGGGAGGGCCCTCGTGAGCAGTTCTTC.

This clone was observed a handful of times. The V call is TRBV13, the J call TRBJ2-2; 12 bases are a match to TRBD2. V was clipped by 5 bases and J by 3 bases; unmatched bases: 4. The CDR3 has 16 residues. Per germline, CDR1 PRHDT and CDR2 FYEKMQ (reference sequence). In nucleotides, the CDR3 is TGTGCCAGCAGCCTGGGACTAGCGGGCCACACCGGGGAGCTGTTTTTT. Its protein is CASSLGLAGHTGELFF.

This clone occurred once. V and J are TRBV4-1 and TRBJ1-2; 7 bases match TRBD1. From germline, CDR1 is MGHRA and CDR2 YSYEKL. The V segment lost 1 base and the J segment 1 base; nucleotides outside the gene matches: 12. There are 18 residues in the CDR3. The CDR3 DNA is TGCGCCAGCAGCCAAGTGAGGGACAGAAATTTCAGTAACTATGGCTACACCTTC. Protein product: CASSQVRDRNFSNYGYTF.

The CDR3 sequence is CAWSPQATELFF. The CDR3 DNA follows: TGTGCCTGGAGTCCCCAGGCGACGGAGCTGTTTTTT. The rearrangement uses TRBV30 and TRBJ2-2, with D unresolved. The germline CDR1 and CDR2 sequences are GTSNPN and SVGIG (reference sequence). V was shortened by 2 bases and J by 10 bases, with 11 bases between the two germline ends. This CDR3 region has 12 residues.

The V and J genes are TRBV5-8 and TRBJ1-5; a possible D gene is TRBD1 (5 bases). Deletions cut 1 base from V and 7 bases from J, with 6 bases between. CDR1 and CDR2 from the germline V gene are SGHTS and YDEGEE. The CDR3 runs to 12 residues. CDR3 region: CASSLRGQPQHF. The CDR3 DNA follows: TGTGCCAGCAGCTTGAGGGGACAGCCCCAGCATTTT.

This chain uses TRBV28 with TRBJ1-6; D gene uncertain. The CDR3 length is 12 residues. In germline, CDR1 is MDHEN, CDR2 SYDVKM. V gave up 5 bases and J gave up 7 bases, with 6 bases separating them. The DNA of the CDR3 is TGTGCCAGCAGTGCGCCCAATTCACCCCTCCACTTT. This codes for CASSAPNSPLHF. The variable domain in full, completed from reference TRBV28 and TRBJ1-6, reads DVKVTQSSRYLVKRTGEKVFLECVQDMDHENMFWYRQDPGLGLRLIYFSYDVKMKEKGDIPEGYSVSREKKERFSLILESASTNQTSMYLCASSAPNSPLHFGNGTRLTVT.

V and J are TRBV5-4 and TRBJ2-3; D is possibly TRBD2 (6 bases). Per the germline V gene, CDR1 is SGHNT and CDR2 is YYREEE (reference sequence). V dropped 3 bases and J dropped 2 bases, with 10 bases sitting between them. The CDR3 contains 14 residues. As DNA, the CDR3 is TGTGCCAGCAGCTCAATGGACTACACAGATACGCAGTATTTT. Amino acids: CASSSMDYTDTQYF.

The rearrangement joins TRBV19 to TRBJ1-4; D gene uncertain. The ends were cut back, 6 bases at V and 1 base at J, with 12 bases in the middle. The germline CDR1 and CDR2 sequences are LNHDA and SQIVND (reference sequence). The CDR3 sequence is 15 residues long. Here the CDR3 reads CASRQDFGTNEKLFF. The CDR3 bases are TGTGCCAGTAGACAAGACTTCGGAACTAATGAAAAACTGTTTTTT. The variable domain in full, completed from reference TRBV19 and TRBJ1-4, reads DGGITQSPKYLFRKEGQNVTLSCEQNLNHDAMYWYRQDPGQGLRLIYYSQIVNDFQKGDIAEGYSVSREKKESFPLTVTSAQKNPTAFYLCASRQDFGTNEKLFFGSGTQLSVL.

The chain couples TRBV15 to TRBJ2-3; 7 positions agree with TRBD1. The CDR3 extends over 16 amino acids. J lost 2 bases, V lost 6 bases, and 11 bases had no gene match. Germline CDR1 LNHNV, CDR2 YYDKDF (reference sequence). CDR3 residues: CATRRGQGEPTDTQYF. For the CDR3, the DNA is TGTGCCACCAGGAGGGGGCAGGGAGAACCCACAGATACGCAGTATTTT.

CDR3 amino acids: CASSLMSGDTGELFF. The DNA of the CDR3 is TGCGCCAGCAGCTTGATGTCAGGGGACACCGGGGAGCTGTTTTTT. The chain links TRBV5-1 to TRBJ2-2, with D possibly being TRBD1 (6 bases). Trimming removed 1 base from V and 3 bases from J, with 10 bases in between. CDR1 and CDR2 from the germline V gene are SGHRS and YFSETQ. There are 15 residues in the CDR3.

This chain uses TRBV5-1 with TRBJ2-1; possibly TRBD2 for D (5 bases). CDR1 is SGHRS, CDR2 YFSETQ, per germline. CDR3 length equals 16 residues. V dropped 0 bases and J dropped 2 bases, with 12 bases sitting between them. The CDR3 coding sequence is TGCGCCAGCAGCTTGGTCGGGCGGGTTCCCTACAATGAGCAGTTCTTC. Translated, it gives CASSLVGRVPYNEQFF. The full variable domain, completed using reference TRBV5-1 and TRBJ2-1, is KAGVTQTPRYLIKTRGQQVTLSCSPISGHRSVSWYQQTPGQGLQFLFEYFSETQRNKGNFPGRFSGRQFSNSRSEMNVSTLELGDSALYLCASSLVGRVPYNEQFFGPGTRLTVL.

The chain is built from TRBV18 and TRBJ2-5, with 12 bases aligning to TRBD2. Germline V CDR1 and CDR2: KGHSH, LQKENI. The V segment lost 0 bases and the J segment 2 bases; nucleotides outside the gene matches: 10. The CDR3 sequence is 19 residues long. CDR3 region: CASSPPLAGGPFRQETQYF. The DNA for the CDR3 is TGTGCCAGCTCACCACCGCTAGCGGGAGGGCCGTTCCGACAAGAGACCCAGTACTTC.

V is TRBV6-1 and J is TRBJ1-2; D possibly corresponds to TRBD1 (5 bases). Germline lookup yields CDR1 MNHNS and CDR2 SASEGT. This CDR3 contains 13 residues. Trimming took off 2 bases at V and 4 bases at J, with 8 bases between the two ends. The CDR3 DNA sequence: TGTGCCAGCAGTGAACAGGGTCCCTATGGCTACACCTTC. The encoded protein is CASSEQGPYGYTF.

The chain carries TRBV30 and TRBJ1-3; D gene ambiguous. The CDR3 consists of 13 residues. Germline CDR1 and CDR2: GTSNPN and SVGIG (reference sequence). V was pared by 2 bases and J by 3 bases, with 8 bases between. CDR3 sequence (DNA): TGTGCCTGGAGTTCAGGTTATGGAAACACCATATATTTT. Amino acid sequence: CAWSSGYGNTIYF.

V and J are TRBV5-4 and TRBJ2-2; 7 bases are a match to TRBD1. Trimming at V came to 5 bases and at J to 6 bases, leaving 7 bases not matched to a gene. The CDR3 has 14 residues. CDR1 is SGHNT, CDR2 YYREEE, per germline (reference sequence). CDR3 in DNA: TGTGCCAGCAGTTCGGCTCAGGGGGCCGGGGAGCTGTTTTTT. Its protein is CASSSAQGAGELFF.

The CDR3, as DNA: TGTGCCAGCAGCCGGGACAGGGAAAAGGAAAAACTGTTTTTT. Amino acids: CASSRDREKEKLFF. The chain employs TRBV6-1 and TRBJ1-4; 9 bases fit TRBD1. CDR1 is MNHNS, CDR2 SASEGT, per germline. Trimming cost V 6 bases and J 8 bases; bases outside gene matches: 7. This CDR3 is built from 14 residues.

The chain links TRBV28 to TRBJ2-1; tentative D call: TRBD1 (6 bases). The CDR3 is 15 residues long. Trimming took off 4 bases at V and 3 bases at J, with 13 bases between the two ends. The germline V gene encodes CDR1 MDHEN and CDR2 SYDVKM. The CDR3 loop reads CASSYDVGGYNEQFF. CDR3 DNA: TGTGCCAGCAGTTACGACGTAGGGGGCTACAATGAGCAGTTCTTC.

This chain connects TRBV28 to TRBJ2-7, with 10 bases lining up with TRBD1. From germline, CDR1 is MDHEN and CDR2 SYDVKM. The CDR3 has 14 amino acids. The V gene end was trimmed by 2 bases and the J gene end by 6 bases; junction bases not matched to a gene: 4. CDR3 nucleotide sequence: TGTGCCAGCAGTTTAATGGGACAGGGGTTCGAGCAGTACTTC. Protein product: CASSLMGQGFEQYF. The variable domain in full, with the rest retrieved from reference TRBV28 and TRBJ2-7, is DVKVTQSSRYLVKRTGEKVFLECVQDMDHENMFWYRQDPGLGLRLIYFSYDVKMKEKGDIPEGYSVSREKKERFSLILESASTNQTSMYLCASSLMGQGFEQYFGPGTRLTVT.

Comment on this clone: The junction does not match germline at one end; this may be a read error. This chain connects TRBV29-1 to TRBJ1-2, with a weak D call TRBD1 (5 bases). The CDR3 is 11 residues long. Germline loops: CDR1 SQVTM, CDR2 ANQGSEA. The CDR3 nucleotides are TGCAGCGTTGTTGGGGGGTATGTCTACACCTTC. It encodes CSVVGGYVYTF.

This chain uses TRBV7-3 with TRBJ2-7; TRBD1 is a possible D gene (5 bases). V shed 2 bases and J shed 6 bases, with 11 bases lying between them. The CDR3 is made up of 13 amino acids. Looked up from germline, CDR1 is SGHTA and CDR2 is FQGTGA. The CDR3 here is CASSLQGRGEQYF. CDR3 sequence (DNA): TGTGCCAGCAGCTTACAGGGTAGGGGCGAGCAGTACTTC.

The V call is TRBV19, the J call TRBJ2-2; D remains ambiguous. Deletions cut 2 bases from V and 4 bases from J, with 8 bases between. Looked up from germline, CDR1 is LNHDA and CDR2 is SQIVND (reference sequence). The CDR3 extends over 14 amino acids. CDR3 loop: CASSIIGGTGELFF. CDR3 nucleotides: TGTGCCAGTAGTATAATCGGCGGCACCGGGGAGCTGTTTTTT.

For this clone: Other DNA sequences in the sample encode the same CDR3. The chain uses TRBV7-9 and TRBJ2-1, with 9 bases identical to TRBD2. Germline V CDR1 and CDR2: SEHNR, FQNEAQ (reference sequence). The CDR3 covers 16 residues. V trimming: 2 bases; J trimming: 2 bases; junction bases outside the gene matches: 4. In DNA, the CDR3 is TGTGCCAGCAGCTTAAGTCTAGCGGGAACCTACAATGAGCAGTTCTTC. Amino acids: CASSLSLAGTYNEQFF.